This T cell receptor (beta chain) was profiled in a study of cytomegalovirus exposure and HLA in healthy donors. The PCR ran on 60 Vbeta and 13 Jbeta primers. Clones were sequenced by immunoSEQ multiplex PCR, and TCRdb holds only the in-frame ones, with some missing. This sample yields roughly 97,000 clones, of which around three quarters are seen a single time; 5% to 6.5% belongs to the top ten. For this clone: The target antigen is unknown.

Study-level results: Data from an earlier analysis indicated that most TCR beta V segments were productive either about 90% or about 30% of the time.

The sample consisted of PBMCs. The sequence derives from a woman between 18 and 29 years old in good health and CMV-seropositive.

CDR3 coding DNA: TGTGCCAGCAGCTTAGTTATCTCAGGGTACAATGAGCAGTTCTTC. Residues: CASSLVISGYNEQFF. The chain is built from TRBV7-6 and TRBJ2-1; a possible D gene is TRBD1 (5 bases). Trimming took off 1 base at V and 4 bases at J, with 11 bases between the two ends. Looked up from germline, CDR1 is SGHVS and CDR2 is FNYEAQ. CDR3 length equals 15 residues. Looking up the rest from reference TRBV7-6 and TRBJ2-1 gives the full variable domain: GAGVSQSPRYKVTKRGQDVALRCDPISGHVSLYWYRQALGQGPEFLTYFNYEAQQDKSGLPNDRFSAERPEGSISTLTIQRTEQRDSAMYRCASSLVISGYNEQFFGPGTRLTVL.